The next 19 T cell receptor beta chains were all read from a single sample in a study of T cell responses to AZD1222 COVID-19 vaccine. TCRdb's copy holds only in-frame clones and misses some; the assay was immunoSEQ multiplex PCR. In the table there are tens of thousands of clones, 80% to 85% of which are singletons. The starting material was peripheral blood, obtained on day 0 of AZD1222 vaccination. The origin of the receptors is an adult in good health.

A note on this clone: The same CDR3 can be traced to other DNA sequences in this sample. This rearrangement joins TRBV5-6 to TRBJ2-5; 8 nucleotides agree with TRBD2. The germline gives CDR1 SGHDT, CDR2 YYEEEE. The V gene end was trimmed by 3 bases and the J gene end by 1 base; junction bases not matched to a gene: 5. This CDR3 is built from 15 residues. The CDR3 nucleotides read TGTGCCAGCAGCTCGAGCGGGGGCATCCAAGAGACCCAGTACTTC. This codes for CASSSSGGIQETQYF.

This clone was picked up a small number of times. The rearrangement uses TRBV9 and TRBJ1-2, with D hard to call. Germline CDR1 SGDLS, CDR2 YYNGEE. The CDR3 consists of 14 residues. Trimming shortened V by 0 bases and J by 4 bases, and 10 bases separated the two germline ends. The CDR3 nucleotides are TGTGCCAGCAGCGTAGCGTTGAACACCTATGGCTACACCTTC. It yields the protein CASSVALNTYGYTF.

The CDR3 DNA is TGTGCCAGTAGGAGTGGAGGGGAGCTGTTTTTT. Residues: CASRSGGELFF. This rearrangement joins TRBV19 to TRBJ2-2, with D uncertain. The CDR3 sequence is 11 residues long. The germline V gene has CDR1 LNHDA and CDR2 SQIVND (reference sequence). The V gene lost 6 bases and the J gene lost 8 bases, with 7 bases spanning the gap.

Here the CDR3 reads CASGFGDSRETQYF. CDR3 DNA: TGTGCTAGTGGTTTCGGGGACAGTCGAGAGACCCAGTACTTC. The V gene is TRBV12-5, the J gene TRBJ2-5; 7 nucleotides align to TRBD1. Germline values: CDR1 LGHNT, CDR2 FRNRAP. Trimming removed 3 bases from V and 4 bases from J; junction bases left unmatched: 5. The length of the CDR3 is 14 residues.

This clone was observed a handful of times. The V gene is TRBV13, the J gene TRBJ2-1, with D tentatively TRBD1 or TRBD2 (5 bases each). Germline CDR1 is PRHDT and CDR2 is FYEKMQ (reference sequence). This CDR3 spans 13 amino acids. Trimming cost V 3 bases and J 10 bases, with 13 bases left between them. The CDR3 sequence: CASSFKSGTEQFF. The CDR3 nucleotides are TGTGCCAGCAGCTTTAAATCGGGGACCGAGCAGTTCTTC.

The J gene is TRBJ1-1, the V gene TRBV6-1; 7 nucleotides line up with TRBD1. CDR3 length: 13 residues. CDR1 and CDR2 from the germline V gene are MNHNS and SASEGT. Trimming removed 2 bases from V and 5 bases from J; junction bases left unmatched: 2. The CDR3 is CASSEQGGTEAFF. The CDR3 coding sequence is TGTGCCAGCAGTGAACAGGGGGGAACTGAAGCTTTCTTT.

In its sample, this clone was seen a few times. This chain joins TRBV5-6 and TRBJ1-2; unclear D gene. Trimming pared 0 bases from V and 0 bases from J, leaving 6 bases between. The CDR3 is made up of 14 amino acids. Germline V CDR1 and CDR2: SGHDT, YYEEEE. The CDR3 coding sequence is TGTGCCAGCAGCTTGGGTCCCGCTAACTATGGCTACACCTTC. Translated: CASSLGPANYGYTF.

This clone was counted a single time. This CDR3 is CASSSGTGDYEQYF. In DNA, the CDR3 is TGTGCCAGCAGTTCCGGGACAGGGGACTACGAGCAGTACTTC. V usage is TRBV2 and J usage is TRBJ2-7; TRBD1 matches at 10 bases. The germline V gene encodes CDR1 SNHLY and CDR2 FYNNEI. The CDR3 has 14 residues. With V trimmed by 5 bases and J by 3 bases, 4 bases remained unmatched. Complete variable domain (other parts from reference TRBV2 and TRBJ2-7): EPEVTQTPSHQVTQMGQEVILRCVPISNHLYFYWYRQILGQKVEFLVSFYNNEISEKSEIFDDQFSVERPDGSNFTLKIRSTKLEDSAMYFCASSSGTGDYEQYFGPGTRLTVT.

V and J are TRBV4-3 and TRBJ2-5; 7 bases match TRBD2. There are 16 residues in the CDR3. In germline, CDR1 is LGHNA, CDR2 YSLEER. The V segment lost 0 bases and the J segment 0 bases; nucleotides outside the gene matches: 4. Here the CDR3 reads CASSQEGTSDQETQYF. The CDR3 DNA sequence: TGCGCCAGCAGCCAAGAAGGAACTAGCGACCAAGAGACCCAGTACTTC.

The V call is TRBV7-2, the J call TRBJ2-5; TRBD2 agrees at 8 bases. Germline-derived CDR1 and CDR2 are SGHTA and FQGNSA. This CDR3 has 13 residues. J gave up 4 bases and V 5 bases, and 3 bases lay outside the gene matches. The CDR3 DNA sequence: TGTGCCAGCAGCGCGGGGGGTGGAGAGACCCAGTACTTC. Protein: CASSAGGGETQYF.

V and J are TRBV5-1 and TRBJ2-3, with 7 nucleotides matching TRBD1. Trimming cost V 6 bases and J 0 bases; bases outside gene matches: 7. Germline CDR1 reads SGHRS; CDR2 reads YFSETQ. The length of the CDR3 is 15 residues. CDR3 sequence (DNA): TGCGCCAGCAACCCGGGACAGACTAGCACAGATACGCAGTATTTT. Translated: CASNPGQTSTDTQYF. Filled out from reference TRBV5-1 and TRBJ2-3, the complete variable domain reads KAGVTQTPRYLIKTRGQQVTLSCSPISGHRSVSWYQQTPGQGLQFLFEYFSETQRNKGNFPGRFSGRQFSNSRSEMNVSTLELGDSALYLCASNPGQTSTDTQYFGPGTRLTVL.

This clone was counted a single time. The chain couples TRBV7-6 to TRBJ2-7, with 7 bases matching TRBD2. CDR1 is SGHVS, CDR2 FNYEAQ, per germline. Germline trimming cut 5 bases from V and 4 bases from J; bases unmatched to any gene: 8. The CDR3 covers 14 residues. The CDR3 spells CASSQSGEEYEQYF. CDR3 DNA: TGTGCCAGCAGCCAGAGCGGGGAGGAGTACGAGCAGTACTTC.

The chain has TRBV18 and TRBJ2-5; no clear D. The V gene's germline CDR1 is KGHSH and CDR2 LQKENI. The V gene lost 3 bases and the J gene lost 4 bases, with 12 bases spanning the gap. The CDR3 totals 14 residues. CDR3 residues: CASSPEELGETQYF. The CDR3 DNA reads TGTGCCAGCTCACCTGAGGAGTTGGGAGAGACCCAGTACTTC.

The chain is built from TRBV5-5 and TRBJ1-1; perhaps TRBD1 as D (6 bases). CDR3 length: 15 residues. Germline values: CDR1 SGHKS, CDR2 YYEKEE (reference sequence). Trimming removed 2 bases at V and 5 bases at J, with 16 bases between. CDR3 nucleotide sequence: TGTGCCAGCAGCTTCTCTGGGGGCGGTGGGACTGAAGCTTTCTTT. Residues: CASSFSGGGGTEAFF.

The V and J genes are TRBV27 and TRBJ2-2; D may be TRBD2 (7 bases). Germline-derived CDR1 and CDR2 are MNHEY and SMNVEV (reference sequence). V dropped 6 bases and J dropped 6 bases, with 20 bases sitting between them. The CDR3 length is 16 residues. CDR3 sequence reads: CASSPVLLGGPGELFF. The CDR3 region has the DNA TGTGCCAGCAGCCCCGTACTTCTGGGGGGGCCCGGGGAGCTGTTTTTT.

V gene TRBV4-1 combines with J gene TRBJ1-6; 9 bases fit TRBD1. Germline-derived CDR1 and CDR2 are MGHRA and YSYEKL. The trim removed 1 base at V and 9 bases at J, leaving 7 bases unmatched. CDR3 length equals 16 residues. The CDR3 sequence: CASSQGGTGSSSPLHF. The CDR3 DNA is TGCGCCAGCAGCCAAGGCGGGACAGGGTCGAGTTCACCCCTCCACTTT.

The chain couples TRBV19 to TRBJ2-2; the D is unclear. Between the trimmed V and J ends, which lost 9 bases and 5 bases, there was a span of 25 bases. The V gene's germline CDR1 is LNHDA and CDR2 SQIVND (reference sequence). This CDR3 has 17 amino acids. In nucleotides, the CDR3 is TGTGCCAGCCTAAAGATCCAGGTCCCCTTGAGGACCGGGGAGCTGTTTTTT. Translating it yields CASLKIQVPLRTGELFF.

The chain carries TRBV30 and TRBJ1-2; D is unresolved. The germline gives CDR1 GTSNPN, CDR2 SVGIG (reference sequence). Trimming shortened V by 5 bases and J by 8 bases, and 12 bases separated the two germline ends. The CDR3 runs 11 residues. In nucleotides, the CDR3 is TGTGCCTGGGACTGGCGCGGGGGCTACACCTTC. Translation gives CAWDWRGGYTF.

The V call is TRBV11-2, the J call TRBJ2-7, with D perhaps matching TRBD1 (5 bases). V dropped 1 base and J dropped 0 bases, with 7 bases sitting between them. The CDR3 spans 14 residues. Germline assignment: CDR1 SGHAT and CDR2 FQNNGV. The DNA for the CDR3 is TGTGCCAGCAGCTTAGCCAGGGTCTCCTACGAGCAGTACTTC. Translation gives CASSLARVSYEQYF.